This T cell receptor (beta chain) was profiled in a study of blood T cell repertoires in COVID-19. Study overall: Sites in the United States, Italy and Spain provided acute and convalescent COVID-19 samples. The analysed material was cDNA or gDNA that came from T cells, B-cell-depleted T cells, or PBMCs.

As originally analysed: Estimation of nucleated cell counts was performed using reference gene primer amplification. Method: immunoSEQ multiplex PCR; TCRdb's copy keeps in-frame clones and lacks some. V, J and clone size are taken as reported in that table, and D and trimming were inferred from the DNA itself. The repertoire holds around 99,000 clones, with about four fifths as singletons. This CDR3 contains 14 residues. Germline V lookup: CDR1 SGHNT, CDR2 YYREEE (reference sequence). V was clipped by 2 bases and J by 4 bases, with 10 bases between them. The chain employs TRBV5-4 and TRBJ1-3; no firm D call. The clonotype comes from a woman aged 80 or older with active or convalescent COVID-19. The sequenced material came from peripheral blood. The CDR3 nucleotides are TGTGCCAGCAGCTTTACCGGGGTCGGAAACACCATATATTTT. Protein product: CASSFTGVGNTIYF.